The 30 T cell receptor beta chains below all came from one sample that was sequenced in a study of a mutant IDH1 vaccine in newly diagnosed glioma. Generated by immunoSEQ multiplex PCR, the TCRdb table keeps only in-frame clones and is missing some. The table lists tens of thousands of clones, 70% to 90% of them singletons. Time point described: week 47, end of study. Doses consisted of 300 ug of mutant IDH1 20-mer peptide each, paired with topical imiquimod. For these TCRs, the target antigens are not known. Sequences were derived from PBMCs, sampled from a glioma patient whose treatment included an IDH1 peptide vaccine. These receptors were taken from a man aged 40-49 years with glioma.

This chain's CDR3 is CASSTGQGRAYEQYF. The CDR3 DNA follows: TGTGCCAGCAGCACGGGACAGGGGAGGGCCTACGAGCAGTACTTC. This chain joins TRBV7-2 and TRBJ2-7; 10 nucleotides align to TRBD1. The CDR3 extends over 15 amino acids. V was clipped by 5 bases and J by 2 bases; unmatched bases: 6. CDR1 SGHTA and CDR2 FQGNSA come from the germline V gene. Full variable domain (rest looked up from reference TRBV7-2 and TRBJ2-7): GAGVSQSPSNKVTEKGKDVELRCDPISGHTALYWYRQSLGQGLEFLIYFQGNSAPDKSGLPSDRFSAERTGGSVSTLTIQRTQQEDSAVYLCASSTGQGRAYEQYFGPGTRLTVT.

CDR3 nucleotides: TGTGCCAGCAGCCGCAACTTAGGGACCGAAAGTAACTATGGCTACACCTTC. Its translation: CASSRNLGTESNYGYTF. The chain carries TRBV7-9 and TRBJ1-2; TRBD1 might be the D (5 bases). Trimming cost V 5 bases and J 1 base, with 20 bases left between them. Germline loops: CDR1 SEHNR, CDR2 FQNEAQ (reference sequence). This CDR3 is built from 17 residues.

This chain links TRBV7-2 with TRBJ1-3; D is ambiguous. The germline V gene has CDR1 SGHTA and CDR2 FQGNSA. Deletions cut 5 bases from V and 0 bases from J, with 17 bases between. The CDR3 is 17 amino acids. The CDR3 nucleotides are TGTGCCAGCAGCCCCGGTAACGGCCGGAGCTCTGGAAACACCATATATTTT. The encoded protein is CASSPGNGRSSGNTIYF.

This clone has just one count. The chain combines TRBV9 with TRBJ2-2; maybe TRBD2 (6 bases). Trimming left V 5 bases short and J 6 bases short, with 17 bases between. Germline V gene data show CDR1 as SGDLS and CDR2 as YYNGEE. CDR3 size: 15 residues. CDR3 sequence (DNA): TGTGCCAGCAGTCCCGTCGGAGGGCCGGCCGGGGAGCTGTTTTTT. Residues: CASSPVGGPAGELFF. Combining the CDR3 with reference TRBV9 and TRBJ2-2 gives the whole variable domain DSGVTQTPKHLITATGQRVTLRCSPRSGDLSVYWYQQSLDQGLQFLIQYYNGEERAKGNILERFSAQQFPDLHSELNLSSLELGDSALYFCASSPVGGPAGELFFGEGSRLTVL.

This clone was recorded once. The chain joins TRBV5-4 to TRBJ2-7; no definite D call. Trimming removed 3 bases from V and 1 base from J, with 14 bases in between. Germline values: CDR1 SGHNT, CDR2 YYREEE (reference sequence). The length of the CDR3 is 15 residues. The CDR3 sequence is CASSSTAPLSYEQYF. CDR3 coding DNA: TGTGCCAGCAGCTCCACAGCACCACTATCCTACGAGCAGTACTTC.

The chain links TRBV6-5 to TRBJ1-2, with a tentative D call TRBD1 (5 bases). CDR1 MNHEY and CDR2 SVGAGI come from the germline V gene. V gave up 0 bases and J gave up 5 bases, with 10 bases separating them. The CDR3 extends over 14 amino acids. As DNA, the CDR3 is TGTGCCAGCAGTTACTCGGGGGATGGGTATGGCTACACCTTC. It codes for CASSYSGDGYGYTF.

This sequence joins TRBV7-2 and TRBJ2-4, with TRBD2 matching over 9 bases. CDR1 is SGHTA and CDR2 is FQGNSA in the germline V gene. The V and J ends lost 1 base and 2 bases, in that order; junction bases with no gene match: 6. This CDR3 is 17 amino acids long. The CDR3 protein is CASSLVLAGPTKNIQYF. The CDR3 DNA follows: TGTGCCAGCAGCTTAGTGCTAGCGGGACCTACCAAAAACATTCAGTACTTC.

This chain links TRBV6-6 with TRBJ2-7; 7 bases line up with TRBD2. The V gene end was trimmed by 0 bases and the J gene end by 5 bases; junction bases not matched to a gene: 7. The CDR3 length is 15 residues. Germline CDR1 and CDR2: MNHNY and SVGAGI (reference sequence). In DNA, the CDR3 is TGTGCCAGCAGTTACTCGGGGCTAGCGGCTGACGAGCAGTACTTC. This encodes CASSYSGLAADEQYF.

The J gene is TRBJ2-3, the V gene TRBV14, with D tentatively TRBD1 (6 bases). This CDR3 has 15 amino acids. Germline CDR1 and CDR2: SGHDN and FVKESK. Trimming took 4 bases from V and 5 from J, leaving 16 bases between them. The CDR3 DNA reads as TGTGCCAGCAGCCCCCGGGACACTCCTCGAGATACGCAGTATTTT. This encodes CASSPRDTPRDTQYF.

CDR3 protein: CASSLTSGRFDTQYF. CDR3 in DNA: TGTGCCAGCAGCTTAACTAGCGGGAGATTTGATACGCAGTATTTT. The chain has TRBV7-2 and TRBJ2-3, with 11 bases aligning to TRBD2. The CDR3 sequence is 15 residues long. Germline V gives CDR1 SGHTA, CDR2 FQGNSA. Trimming removed 2 bases from V and 6 bases from J; junction bases left unmatched: 4.

CDR3 nucleotides: TGTGCCAGCAGCTCCGGGACTAGCGGGAGGGTAGAGACCCAGTACTTC. Translation gives CASSSGTSGRVETQYF. This chain uses TRBV11-2 with TRBJ2-5, with TRBD2 matching 16 bases. The CDR3 is 16 amino acids. Germline CDR1 SGHAT, CDR2 FQNNGV. V lost 4 bases, J lost 4 bases, and 3 bases stayed unmatched.

The J gene is TRBJ2-7, the V gene TRBV30; 10 bases map to TRBD2. The CDR3 is 13 amino acids. Germline V gene lookup returns CDR1 GTSNPN and CDR2 SVGIG (reference sequence). With 3 bases clipped from V and 3 bases from J, the junction kept 2 bases outside the gene matches. CDR3: CAWSRTSGYEQYF. In nucleotides, the CDR3 is TGTGCCTGGAGCAGGACTAGCGGCTACGAGCAGTACTTC.

Points on this clone: Other DNA sequences of this sample code for an identical CDR3. This chain connects TRBV5-1 to TRBJ2-5; D is perhaps TRBD1 (5 bases). The CDR3 has 13 amino acids. Between the trimmed V and J ends, which lost 0 bases and 3 bases, there was a span of 6 bases. Germline CDR1 is SGHRS and CDR2 is YFSETQ. For the CDR3, the DNA is TGCGCCAGCAGCTTGGCAGGGAAAGAGACCCAGTACTTC. Encoded protein: CASSLAGKETQYF.

The CDR3 bases are TGCGCCAGCAGCCAAGGGGGGAGGTGGAGACAGGGTACCTACGAGCAGTACTTC. Amino acid sequence: CASSQGGRWRQGTYEQYF. The chain combines TRBV4-3 with TRBJ2-7, with D tentatively TRBD1 (7 bases). Trimming took off 1 base at V and 2 bases at J, with 21 bases between the two ends. Germline loops: CDR1 LGHNA, CDR2 YSLEER. This CDR3 contains 18 residues.

The genes are TRBV18 and TRBJ2-5; D may correspond to TRBD1 or TRBD2 (5 bases each). The CDR3 has 15 residues. V shed 1 base and J shed 4 bases, with 13 bases lying between them. Looked up from germline, CDR1 is KGHSH and CDR2 is LQKENI. This CDR3 is CASSPLRGVGETQYF. The CDR3 DNA reads TGTGCCAGCTCACCACTGAGGGGAGTGGGAGAGACCCAGTACTTC.

Only one count was recorded for this clone. J is TRBJ2-5 and V is TRBV5-6; TRBD1 matches 11 bases. The J call may be incorrect, as the DNA end agrees better with TRBJ2-7. The CDR3 has 14 amino acids. The germline V gene encodes CDR1 SGHDT and CDR2 YYEEEE. The CDR3 bases are TGTGCCAGCAGCCCTGGGACAGGGGGCTACGAGCAGTACTTC. Translation: CASSPGTGGYEQYF.

In its sample, this clone was seen once. The chain couples TRBV27 to TRBJ2-3; 10 positions match TRBD2. Germline V lookup: CDR1 MNHEY, CDR2 SMNVEV (reference sequence). V dropped 10 bases and J dropped 3; count of bases not matched to a gene: 7. This CDR3 has 14 amino acids. CDR3 bases: TGTGCCACTAAGACTAGCGGGCAAACAGATACGCAGTATTTT. Translating gives CATKTSGQTDTQYF.

This rearrangement joins TRBV7-6 to TRBJ2-1, with TRBD1 identical over 7 bases. This CDR3 is built from 15 residues. The germline gives CDR1 SGHVS, CDR2 FNYEAQ. The junction had 7 bases not matched to a gene; V was cut back by 6 bases and J by 2 bases. CDR3 nucleotide sequence: TGTGCCAGCAGTCCCAACAGGGGACCCTACAATGAGCAGTTCTTC. Protein sequence: CASSPNRGPYNEQFF.

The gene calls are TRBV7-9 and TRBJ2-3; 7 nucleotides match TRBD1. The CDR3 length is 14 residues. Germline CDR1 is SEHNR and CDR2 is FQNEAQ (reference sequence). V was clipped by 5 bases and J by 2 bases; unmatched bases: 4. The CDR3 region has the DNA TGTGCCAGCAGCCGGGGACAGAACACAGATACGCAGTATTTT. It translates to CASSRGQNTDTQYF.

The chain employs TRBV6-5 and TRBJ2-5; D is unresolved. Germline V gene data show CDR1 as MNHEY and CDR2 as SVGAGI. This CDR3 has 14 amino acids. V shed 6 bases and J shed 1 base, with 12 bases lying between them. CDR3 bases: TGTGCCAGCAGGTACCGGGCGGCCCAAGAGACCCAGTACTTC. This sequence encodes CASRYRAAQETQYF.

This clone has just one count. CDR3 residues: CASSLGGLFYEQYF. The CDR3 bases are TGTGCCAGCAGCTTGGGGGGACTCTTCTACGAGCAGTACTTC. This rearrangement joins TRBV5-5 to TRBJ2-7; D is perhaps TRBD2 (6 bases). V lost 0 bases, J lost 3 bases, and 10 bases lay in between. Germline values: CDR1 SGHKS, CDR2 YYEKEE (reference sequence). The CDR3 contains 14 residues.

This clone was picked up a small number of times. CDR3 in DNA: TGTGCCAGCAGTGGTCCCAGGGGGATGGGTGGCTACACCTTC. Protein: CASSGPRGMGGYTF. The V call is TRBV2, the J call TRBJ1-2, with 7 bases identical to TRBD1. J lost 7 bases, V lost 4 bases, and 9 bases had no gene match. The CDR3 length is 14 residues. Germline lookup yields CDR1 SNHLY and CDR2 FYNNEI.

The genes are TRBV4-3 and TRBJ1-2; D uncertain. CDR1 is LGHNA, CDR2 YSLEER, per germline. There are 15 residues in the CDR3. Trimming shortened V by 0 bases and J by 2 bases, and 10 bases separated the two germline ends. The chain's CDR3 is CASSQEWHENYGYTF. The CDR3 DNA follows: TGCGCCAGCAGCCAAGAATGGCACGAAAACTATGGCTACACCTTC.

This clone was picked up a small number of times. The rearrangement joins TRBV5-5 to TRBJ1-4; D unresolved. Per germline, CDR1 SGHKS and CDR2 YYEKEE (reference sequence). The CDR3 consists of 15 residues. V was shortened by 4 bases and J by 8 bases, with 18 bases between the two germline ends. The CDR3 protein is CASSGWGGLDEKLFF. CDR3 coding DNA: TGTGCCAGCAGCGGATGGGGAGGGTTAGACGAAAAACTGTTTTTT.

The chain is built from TRBV19 and TRBJ2-3; 12 bases fit TRBD2. CDR3 size: 15 residues. The trim removed 8 bases at V and 4 bases at J, leaving 7 bases unmatched. Germline V gives CDR1 LNHDA, CDR2 SQIVND (reference sequence). CDR3 sequence: CASAWTSGTPDTQYF. DNA for the CDR3: TGTGCCAGTGCCTGGACTAGCGGGACTCCAGATACGCAGTATTTT.

V and J are TRBV18 and TRBJ1-5; 9 nucleotides align to TRBD1. The germline CDR1 and CDR2 sequences are KGHSH and LQKENI. The J segment lost 1 base and the V segment lost 1 base, leaving 8 bases of the junction unmatched. This CDR3 region has 18 residues. The CDR3 DNA follows: TGTGCCAGCTCACCACTGGGACAGGGACCGGGGAGCAATCAGCCCCAGCATTTT. Translation gives CASSPLGQGPGSNQPQHF.

The V call is TRBV25-1, the J call TRBJ2-3; 8 bases match TRBD1. Germline V lookup: CDR1 MGHDK, CDR2 SYGVNS. The CDR3 spans 15 residues. After removal of 8 bases from V and 0 bases from J, the junction contained 7 bases not matched to a gene. The CDR3 region is CASGGQGASTDTQYF. The CDR3 DNA is TGTGCCAGCGGAGGCCAGGGGGCTAGCACAGATACGCAGTATTTT.

This rearrangement joins TRBV10-3 to TRBJ1-2; D remains ambiguous. Trimming removed 8 bases at V and 1 base at J, with 8 bases between. Germline CDR1 and CDR2: ENHRY and SYGVKD. This CDR3 region has 12 residues. CDR3 sequence reads: CAIGWGNYGYTF. In nucleotides, the CDR3 is TGTGCCATCGGATGGGGTAACTATGGCTACACCTTC.

This chain joins TRBV5-6 and TRBJ2-5; D gene ambiguous. The CDR3 is made up of 13 amino acids. Germline CDR1 and CDR2: SGHDT and YYEEEE. With 0 bases removed from V and 4 bases from J, the gap between germline ends came to 7 bases. The chain's CDR3 is CASSLGGVETQYF. The CDR3 coding sequence is TGTGCCAGCAGCTTGGGTGGGGTAGAGACCCAGTACTTC.

This chain connects TRBV7-9 to TRBJ1-1; D gene unclear. The CDR3 totals 14 residues. V was pared by 5 bases and J by 4 bases, with 14 bases between. Per the germline V gene, CDR1 is SEHNR and CDR2 is FQNEAQ (reference sequence). The CDR3 coding sequence is TGTGCCAGCAGCCCGGACCCCAGGTCCACTGAAGCTTTCTTT. It translates to CASSPDPRSTEAFF.